Listed here are 16 T cell receptor beta chains from one sample, sequenced in a study of T cells in Graves' hyperthyroidism and ophthalmopathy. Researchers amplified the TCR beta CDR3 regions from RNA transcripts. Primed by the HTBI set, a first-round RT-PCR was run on the TCR CDR3. A single record per CDR3 protein comes from TCRdb applying MiXCR to the multiplex PCR reads. The data hold around 190,000 distinct CDR3 sequences, with 17% observed a single time. Sequenced sample: blood. Every receptor here comes from a woman between 45 and 65 years old with Graves' hyperthyroidism.

This clonotype came up many times. The chain combines TRBV6-6 with TRBJ1-1; possibly TRBD1 for D (6 bases). Germline lookup yields CDR1 MNHNY and CDR2 SVGAGI (reference sequence). This CDR3 region has 15 residues. Trimming pared 1 base from V and 2 bases from J, leaving 11 bases between. DNA of the CDR3: TGTGCCAGCAGTTACTATTGGGACAAAAACACTGAAGCTTTCTTT. As protein: CASSYYWDKNTEAFF.

V is TRBV6-1 and J is TRBJ2-5; TRBD2 matches 8 bases. This CDR3 has 15 amino acids. The junction had 13 bases not matched to a gene; V was cut back by 6 bases and J by 7 bases. Germline V lookup: CDR1 MNHNS, CDR2 SASEGT. CDR3 region: CASRHGGGSDRTQYF. CDR3 bases: TGTGCCAGCAGGCACGGGGGGGGCTCGGATCGGACCCAGTACTTC.

The sample holds many counts of this clonotype. The J gene is TRBJ2-6, the V gene TRBV7-9, with TRBD1 identical over 9 bases. Trimming at V came to 5 bases and at J to 0 bases, leaving 11 bases not matched to a gene. This CDR3 spans 19 amino acids. Germline CDR1 reads SEHNR; CDR2 reads FQNEAQ (reference sequence). CDR3 sequence (DNA): TGTGCCAGCAGCCCAGTTGGGACAGGGTTTTCCTCTGGGGCCAACGTCCTGACTTTC. Protein sequence: CASSPVGTGFSSGANVLTF.

The rearrangement joins TRBV20-1 to TRBJ1-6; D gene unclear. Trimming took off 1 base at V and 5 bases at J, with 18 bases between the two ends. Looked up from germline, CDR1 is DFQATT and CDR2 is SNEGSKA (reference sequence). This CDR3 comprises 17 residues. CDR3 region: CSARAFGRTRHNSPLHF. CDR3 coding DNA: TGCAGTGCTAGAGCTTTTGGCAGGACTCGGCATAATTCACCCCTCCACTTT.

The rearrangement joins TRBV5-6 to TRBJ2-1, with TRBD2 matching over 12 bases. The CDR3 has 18 amino acids. V dropped 2 bases and J dropped 2; count of bases not matched to a gene: 8. Germline CDR1 reads SGHDT; CDR2 reads YYEEEE. The CDR3 here is CASSFRLAGVTPYNEQFF. The CDR3 nucleotides read TGTGCCAGCAGCTTTCGACTAGCGGGAGTGACGCCCTACAATGAGCAGTTCTTC.

This clonotype has a count of ten or more. The chain uses TRBV6-1 and TRBJ1-3, with TRBD1 matching 7 bases. The length of the CDR3 is 17 residues. The germline V gene encodes CDR1 MNHNS and CDR2 SASEGT. With V trimmed by 5 bases and J by 5 bases, 15 bases remained unmatched. CDR3 in DNA: TGTGCCAGCAGTTCCAAACTTGGGACAGAGAACAGAAACACCATATATTTT. This codes for CASSSKLGTENRNTIYF.

The J gene is TRBJ1-2, the V gene TRBV6-1; 7 bases align to TRBD1. Germline CDR1 is MNHNS and CDR2 is SASEGT. The V gene end was trimmed by 6 bases and the J gene end by 4 bases; junction bases not matched to a gene: 11. The CDR3 is 15 amino acids. The CDR3 reads CASSQNRGGVYGYTF. As DNA, the CDR3 is TGTGCCAGCAGCCAAAACAGGGGTGGGGTCTATGGCTACACCTTC.

The table lists this clonotype with many counts. The J gene is TRBJ2-1, the V gene TRBV3-1; D might be TRBD2 (5 bases). Between the trimmed V and J ends, which lost 4 bases and 12 bases, there was a span of 16 bases. The germline V gene has CDR1 LGHDT and CDR2 YNNKEL (reference sequence). There are 13 residues in the CDR3. CDR3 loop: CASSPAGSGGQFF. CDR3 nucleotide sequence: TGTGCCAGCAGCCCCGCCGGAAGCGGAGGGCAGTTCTTC.

This clonotype was seen many times. The V call is TRBV6-2 or TRBV6-3, the J call TRBJ2-5; TRBD2 might be the D (5 bases). Germline lookup yields CDR1 MNHEY and CDR2 SVGEGT. Trimming cost V 2 bases and J 0 bases, with 13 bases left between them. The CDR3 runs to 16 residues. The CDR3, as DNA: TGTGCCAGCAGTTACGGTTCCAGCGGCGACCAAGAGACCCAGTACTTC. Protein sequence: CASSYGSSGDQETQYF.

The rearrangement links TRBV7-3 to TRBJ2-1; 15 bases line up with TRBD2. The CDR3 is made up of 19 amino acids. CDR1 SGHTA and CDR2 FQGTGA come from the germline V gene. V was pared by 2 bases and J by 2 bases, with 7 bases of the junction left unmatched. The CDR3: CASSLEGTSGRSPYNEQFF. In nucleotides, the CDR3 is TGTGCCAGCAGCTTAGAGGGGACTAGCGGGAGGAGTCCCTACAATGAGCAGTTCTTC.

The chain is built from TRBV6-9 and TRBJ2-7; 14 bases match TRBD2. After removal of 6 bases from V and 6 bases from J, the junction contained 10 bases not matched to a gene. The CDR3 loop spans 16 amino acids. Germline V gives CDR1 MNHGY, CDR2 SVAAGI. CDR3 loop: CASSQLGLAGAGEQYF. CDR3 bases: TGTGCCAGCAGCCAATTGGGACTAGCGGGAGCTGGCGAGCAGTACTTC.

The chain recombines TRBV20-1 with TRBJ2-3; D may be TRBD2 (6 bases). With 5 bases removed from V and 3 bases from J, the gap between germline ends came to 12 bases. CDR3 size: 13 residues. Germline assignment: CDR1 DFQATT and CDR2 SNEGSKA (reference sequence). For the CDR3, the DNA is TGCAGTGCTCCGAGGAGCGGGACAGATACGCAGTATTTT. Encoded protein: CSAPRSGTDTQYF.

This clonotype was seen repeatedly, ten times or more. J is TRBJ2-1 and V is TRBV11-2; D gene ambiguous. CDR1 is SGHAT, CDR2 FQNNGV, per germline. V lost 7 bases and J lost 5, with 15 bases in between. This CDR3 is built from 14 residues. The CDR3 region has the DNA TGTGCCAGCACCCGACAAGTTTCGGACAATGAGCAGTTCTTC. Protein sequence: CASTRQVSDNEQFF.

The chain is built from TRBV28 and TRBJ2-1; 10 nucleotides agree with TRBD2. Germline loops: CDR1 MDHEN, CDR2 SYDVKM. V lost 4 bases, J lost 2 bases, and 8 bases stayed unmatched. CDR3 size: 17 residues. DNA for the CDR3: TGTGCCAGCAGTTACGGGGGAGCGGGAGGGCCCTACAATGAGCAGTTCTTC. This sequence encodes CASSYGGAGGPYNEQFF.

This clonotype came up many times. This chain joins TRBV12-3 or TRBV12-4 and TRBJ2-3, with 11 bases that match TRBD2. The CDR3 consists of 21 residues. V lost 1 base and J lost 7; bases outside the gene matches: 22. The CDR3 DNA sequence: TGTGCCAGCAGTTTAGAAACTAGCGGGAGCCCGAAAGACACAGATCCTCATACGCAGTATTTT. Amino acid sequence: CASSLETSGSPKDTDPHTQYF.

This clonotype has ten or more counts. The rearrangement links TRBV30 to TRBJ1-1; 7 bases match TRBD1. Germline CDR1 reads GTSNPN; CDR2 reads SVGIG (reference sequence). Losses at the gene ends were 8 bases for V and 6 bases for J; bases not matched to a gene: 6. CDR3 length: 11 amino acids. This CDR3 is CASRGWAEAFF. As DNA, the CDR3 is TGTGCCAGCAGGGGGTGGGCTGAAGCTTTCTTT.